These T cell receptor beta chains were read from a single sample in a study of T cell repertoires in cytomegalovirus infection. MiXCR, run by TCRdb on the reads, gives a single entry per CDR3 protein. The sample shows around 750,000 distinct CDR3 sequences, 32% of them seen only once. Their cognate antigens are unknown. The sequenced sample was cultured CD8+ T cells from PBMCs, obtained from culture after CMV antigen stimulation. These receptor sequences come from a human donor in good health (CMV status not recorded). Some clones in this sample may be carry-over from other donors' samples. CDR3s include the opening cysteine and the closing phenylalanine or tryptophan. A D gene is named only where the DNA matches it firmly. Clone size is shown for a subset of rows, as once, few, many or a class of expanded clone.

clone_size	cdr3_length	j_call	v_call	d_call	cdr3_nt	cdr3_aa
.	16	TRBJ2-2	TRBV5-5	.	TGTGTCAGCAGCCCAGTGGGGGGCGAGTACACCGGGGAGCTGTTTTTT	CVSSPVGGEYTGELFF
.	15	TRBJ1-2	TRBV4-1	.	TGCGCCAGCAGCCAAGAGTATAAGGCTAACTATGGCTACACCTTC	CASSQEYKANYGYTF
many	14	TRBJ1-2	TRBV7-9	.	TGTGCCAGCAGCTCCGGGACTGCGTCCTATGGCTACACCTTC	CASSSGTASYGYTF
.	14	TRBJ2-1	TRBV5-4	TRBD2	TGTGCCAGCAGCGGAGGGACTAGCGGGGATGAGCAGTTCTTC	CASSGGTSGDEQFF
few	14	TRBJ1-1	TRBV7-6	.	TGTGCCAGCAGCTCCAGACAGGCTTACACTGAAGCTTTCTTT	CASSSRQAYTEAFF
.	16	TRBJ2-5	TRBV6-2/TRBV6-3	.	TGTGCCAGCAGTTACTCCCGAAGGGAGGCCTCGCGGACCCAGTACTTC	CASSYSRREASRTQYF
few	17	TRBJ2-3	TRBV7-2	TRBD2	TGTGCCAGCAGCCCGAGGGGTCTAGCGGCGAGCACAGATACGCAGTATTTT	CASSPRGLAASTDTQYF
.	18	TRBJ2-4	TRBV15	.	TGTGCCACCAGCAGACCCCCATTTGGGGGCGAGGCCAAAAACATTCAGTACTTC	CATSRPPFGGEAKNIQYF
.	17	TRBJ2-1	TRBV7-8	.	TGTGCCAGCAGCTTAGGTAGTTGGCGGGGGCCAAACAATGAGCAGTTCTTC	CASSLGSWRGPNNEQFF
.	16	TRBJ2-1	TRBV11-2	.	TGTGCCAGCAGCCCCCTTGGGTCCGCCTCTTACAATGAGCAGTTCTTC	CASSPLGSASYNEQFF
.	17	TRBJ2-5	TRBV28	TRBD2	TGTGCCAGCAGCCTAGGGCAACTAGCGGGGGGTGCCGAGACCCAGTACTTC	CASSLGQLAGGAETQYF
few	13	TRBJ1-2	TRBV19	.	TGTGCCAGTAGTCCCAGCGCCGCTTATGGCTACACCTTC	CASSPSAAYGYTF
.	12	TRBJ1-1	TRBV19	.	TGTGCCAGTAGTTGGGTGGGCACTGAAGCTTTCTTT	CASSWVGTEAFF
.	15	TRBJ1-4	TRBV6-1	.	TGTGCCAGCAGTCCGTGGAGGGAGGGGGATGAAAAACTGTTTTTT	CASSPWREGDEKLFF
.	16	TRBJ2-2	TRBV29-1	TRBD2	TGCAGCGTTGAGGGACTAGCGGGTACGAACACCGGGGAGCTGTTTTTT	CSVEGLAGTNTGELFF
.	16	TRBJ1-6	TRBV5-5	TRBD1	TGTGCCAGCAGCTTATGGGACAGGGTTTACGATTCACCCCTCCACTTT	CASSLWDRVYDSPLHF
.	16	TRBJ1-6	TRBV11-2	TRBD1	TGTGCCAGCAGCTTTCCCGGACAGGGCTATAATTCACCCCTCCACTTT	CASSFPGQGYNSPLHF
.	14	TRBJ2-1	TRBV12-3/TRBV12-4	.	TGTGCCAGCAGTGGGACTCCTTTACTCAATGAGCAGTTCTTC	CASSGTPLLNEQFF
few	14	TRBJ1-1	TRBV6-5	.	TGTGCCAGCAGTTACGAGGGACTGAACACTGAAGCTTTCTTT	CASSYEGLNTEAFF
few	11	TRBJ1-2	TRBV27	.	TGTGCCAGCGGAGGTGGGATTGGCTACACCTTC	CASGGGIGYTF
.	15	TRBJ2-1	TRBV19	TRBD2	TGTGCCAGTAGATCGGGAGGGAACTCCTACAATGAGCAGTTCTTC	CASRSGGNSYNEQFF
few	17	TRBJ2-3	TRBV7-8	.	TGTGCCAGCAGCGTAACCCCGCCAGGGACGACCACAGATACGCAGTATTTT	CASSVTPPGTTTDTQYF
few	14	TRBJ2-5	TRBV6-6	TRBD1	TGTGCCAGCAGTTACTCAGGGGGCCTTGGGACCCAGTACTTC	CASSYSGGLGTQYF
few	14	TRBJ2-7	TRBV5-6	TRBD1	TGTGCCAGCAGCGGAACAGGGGGTCGGTACGAGCAGTACTTC	CASSGTGGRYEQYF
.	14	TRBJ2-2	TRBV14	.	TGTGCCAGCAGCCGAGGGCGGGGATTCGGGGAGCTGTTTTTT	CASSRGRGFGELFF
few	14	TRBJ1-1	TRBV6-6	TRBD1	TGTGCCAGCAGTTACTGGACAGGGACCACTGAAGCTTTCTTT	CASSYWTGTTEAFF
.	15	TRBJ1-6	TRBV6-1	.	TGTGCCAGCAGTGAGGGGACACTGAGATTTTCACCCCTCCACTTT	CASSEGTLRFSPLHF
.	15	TRBJ2-5	TRBV7-8	.	TGTGCCAGCAGCCTAGGGGGAGATGAGAAGTGGACCCAGTACTTC	CASSLGGDEKWTQYF
few	20	TRBJ1-5	TRBV15	TRBD1	TGTGCCACCAGCAGAGATCTGGGACAGGGGGCAGGCCCTTGGGATCAGCCCCAGCATTTT	CATSRDLGQGAGPWDQPQHF
.	14	TRBJ1-5	TRBV27	.	TGTGCCAGCGCACTGTTGGGAGGCAATCAGCCCCAGCATTTT	CASALLGGNQPQHF
.	14	TRBJ2-2	TRBV10-3	.	TGTGCCATCAGGGCCCAAGAGAACACCGGGGAGCTGTTTTTT	CAIRAQENTGELFF
.	14	TRBJ2-5	TRBV5-5	.	TGTGCCAGCAGCTTTAACCAATGGCGGGAGACCCAGTACTTC	CASSFNQWRETQYF
few	15	TRBJ2-1	TRBV7-9	.	TGTGCCAGCAGCCCTGCGGGGGCGATCTACAATGAGCAGTTCTTC	CASSPAGAIYNEQFF